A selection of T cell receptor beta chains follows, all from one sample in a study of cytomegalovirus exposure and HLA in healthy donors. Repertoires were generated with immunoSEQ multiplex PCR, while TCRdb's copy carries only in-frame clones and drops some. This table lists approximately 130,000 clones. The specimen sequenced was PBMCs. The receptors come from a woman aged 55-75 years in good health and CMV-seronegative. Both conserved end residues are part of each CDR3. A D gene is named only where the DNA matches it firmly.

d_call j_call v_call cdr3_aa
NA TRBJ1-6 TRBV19 CASRPFSGGGGSPLHF
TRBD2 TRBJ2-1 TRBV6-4 CASSDGAAGGYNEQFF
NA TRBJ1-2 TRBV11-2 CASSLGRGYGYTF
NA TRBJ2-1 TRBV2 CAINNEQFF
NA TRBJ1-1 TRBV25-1 CASSKRFGSDKAFF
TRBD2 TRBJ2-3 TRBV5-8 CASTLDLAVHDF
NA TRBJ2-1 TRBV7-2 CASSLDASGAYNEQFF
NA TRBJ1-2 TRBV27 CASSLGGASYTF
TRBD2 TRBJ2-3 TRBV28 CASSILAGGDTDTQYF
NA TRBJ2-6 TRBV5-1 CASSREPSGANVLTF
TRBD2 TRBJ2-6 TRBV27 CASSLKAGYSGANVLTF